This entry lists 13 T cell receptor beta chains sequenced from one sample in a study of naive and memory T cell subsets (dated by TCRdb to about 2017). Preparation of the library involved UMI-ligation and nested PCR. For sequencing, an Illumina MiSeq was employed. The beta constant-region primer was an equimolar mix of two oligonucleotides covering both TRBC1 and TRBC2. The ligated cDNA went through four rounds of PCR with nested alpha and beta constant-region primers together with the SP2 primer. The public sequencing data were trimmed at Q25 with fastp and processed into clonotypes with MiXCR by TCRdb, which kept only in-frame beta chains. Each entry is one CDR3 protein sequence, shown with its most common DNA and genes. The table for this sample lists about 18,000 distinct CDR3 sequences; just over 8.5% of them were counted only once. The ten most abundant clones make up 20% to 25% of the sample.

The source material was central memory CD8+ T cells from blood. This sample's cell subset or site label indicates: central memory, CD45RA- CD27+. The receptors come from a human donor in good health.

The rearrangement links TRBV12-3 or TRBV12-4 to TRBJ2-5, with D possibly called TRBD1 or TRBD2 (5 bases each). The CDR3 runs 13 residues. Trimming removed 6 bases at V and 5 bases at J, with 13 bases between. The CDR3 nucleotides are TGTGCCAGCAGCCGACCTGAGGGGGAGACCCAGTACTTC. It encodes CASSRPEGETQYF.

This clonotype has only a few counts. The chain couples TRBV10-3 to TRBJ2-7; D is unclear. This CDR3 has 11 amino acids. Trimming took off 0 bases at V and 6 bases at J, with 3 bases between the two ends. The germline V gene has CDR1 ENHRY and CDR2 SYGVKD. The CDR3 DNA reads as TGTGCCATCAGTGAGTCGGGCGAGCAGTACTTC. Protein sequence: CAISESGEQYF.

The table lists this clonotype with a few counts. The CDR3 reads CASSYGFGGAEAFF. Written as DNA, the CDR3 is TGTGCCAGCAGTTACGGGTTTGGGGGGGCTGAAGCTTTCTTT. The genes are TRBV12-3 or TRBV12-4 and TRBJ1-1; possibly TRBD1 for D (5 bases). This CDR3 has 14 amino acids. With 4 bases removed from V and 6 bases from J, the gap between germline ends came to 15 bases.

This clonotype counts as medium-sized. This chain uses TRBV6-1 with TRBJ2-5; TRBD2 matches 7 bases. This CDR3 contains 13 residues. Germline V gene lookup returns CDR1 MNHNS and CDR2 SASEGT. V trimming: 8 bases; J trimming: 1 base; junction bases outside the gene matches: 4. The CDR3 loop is CASGGDSQETQYF. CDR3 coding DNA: TGTGCCAGCGGGGGGGACTCCCAAGAGACCCAGTACTTC.

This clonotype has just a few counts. CDR3 in amino acids: CASWGTGELFF. DNA of the CDR3: TGTGCCAGCTGGGGCACCGGGGAGCTGTTTTTT. V and J are TRBV27 and TRBJ2-2; no clear D. Germline V lookup: CDR1 MNHEY, CDR2 SMNVEV (reference sequence). This CDR3 is built from 11 residues. V was trimmed by 8 bases and J by 4 bases, leaving 5 bases between them.

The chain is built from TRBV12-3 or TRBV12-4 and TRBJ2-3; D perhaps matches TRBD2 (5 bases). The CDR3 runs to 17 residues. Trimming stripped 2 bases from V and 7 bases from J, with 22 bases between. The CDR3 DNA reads TGTGCCAGCAGTTTACCTAGCCGGCCCTCTAATAGGCATACGCAGTATTTT. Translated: CASSLPSRPSNRHTQYF.

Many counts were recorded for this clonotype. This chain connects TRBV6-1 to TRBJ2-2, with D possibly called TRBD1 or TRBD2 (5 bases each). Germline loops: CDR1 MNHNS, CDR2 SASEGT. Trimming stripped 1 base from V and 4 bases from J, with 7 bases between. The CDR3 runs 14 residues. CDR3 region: CASSEGDGTGELFF. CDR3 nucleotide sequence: TGTGCCAGCAGTGAAGGGGACGGCACCGGGGAGCTGTTTTTT.

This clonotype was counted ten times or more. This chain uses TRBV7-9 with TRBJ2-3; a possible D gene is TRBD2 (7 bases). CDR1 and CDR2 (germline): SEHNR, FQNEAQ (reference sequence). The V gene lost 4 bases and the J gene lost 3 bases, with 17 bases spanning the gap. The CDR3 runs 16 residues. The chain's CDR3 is CASSSGWGGSTDTQYF. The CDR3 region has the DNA TGTGCCAGCAGCTCAGGTTGGGGGGGCAGTACAGATACGCAGTATTTT.

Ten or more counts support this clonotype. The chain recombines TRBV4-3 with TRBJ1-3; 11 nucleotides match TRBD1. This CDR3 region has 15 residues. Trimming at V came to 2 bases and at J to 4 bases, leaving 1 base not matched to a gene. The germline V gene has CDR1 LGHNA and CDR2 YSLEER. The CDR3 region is CASSQRTGGGNTIYF. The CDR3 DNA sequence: TGCGCCAGCAGCCAACGGACAGGGGGCGGAAACACCATATATTTT.

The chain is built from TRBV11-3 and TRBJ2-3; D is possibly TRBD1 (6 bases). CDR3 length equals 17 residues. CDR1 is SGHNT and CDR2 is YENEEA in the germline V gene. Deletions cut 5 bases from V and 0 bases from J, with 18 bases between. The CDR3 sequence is CASSTRQGPSSTDTQYF. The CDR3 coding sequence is TGTGCCAGCAGCACACGGCAGGGGCCGTCTAGCACAGATACGCAGTATTTT.

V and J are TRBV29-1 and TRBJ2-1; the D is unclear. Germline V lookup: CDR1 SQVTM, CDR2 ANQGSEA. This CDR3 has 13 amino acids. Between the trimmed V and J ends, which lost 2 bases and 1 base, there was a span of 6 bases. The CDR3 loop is CSVEKVSYNEQFF. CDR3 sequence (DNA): TGCAGCGTTGAAAAGGTTTCCTACAATGAGCAGTTCTTC.

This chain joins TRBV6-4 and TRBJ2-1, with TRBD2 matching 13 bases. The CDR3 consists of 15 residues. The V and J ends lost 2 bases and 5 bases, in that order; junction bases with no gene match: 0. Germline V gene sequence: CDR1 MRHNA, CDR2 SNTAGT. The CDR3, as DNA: TGTGCCAGCAGTGACGGGACTAGCGGGAACAATGAGCAGTTCTTC. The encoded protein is CASSDGTSGNNEQFF.

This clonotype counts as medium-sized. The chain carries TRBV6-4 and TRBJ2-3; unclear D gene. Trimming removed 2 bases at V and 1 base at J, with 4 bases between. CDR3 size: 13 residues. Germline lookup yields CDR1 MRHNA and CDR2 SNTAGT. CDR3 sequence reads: CASSDEGTDTQYF. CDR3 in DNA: TGTGCCAGCAGTGACGAGGGCACAGATACGCAGTATTTT.